The 5 T cell receptor beta chains listed next were all sequenced from one sample in a study of blood T cell repertoires in COVID-19. Profiled with immunoSEQ multiplex PCR; TCRdb holds only in-frame clones, not every one. Found here are 80,000 to 95,000 clones, 88% of them singletons; the top ten hold just under 7.5%. Sequencing used peripheral blood. These receptors were taken from a man between 65 and 85 years old with acute or convalescent COVID-19.

The chain links TRBV12-5 to TRBJ2-3; D unresolved. Looked up from germline, CDR1 is LGHNT and CDR2 is FRNRAP. The length of the CDR3 is 13 residues. V was shortened by 6 bases and J by 7 bases, with 14 bases between the two germline ends. CDR3 protein: CASGTDFGNTQYF. DNA for the CDR3: TGTGCTAGTGGAACCGACTTTGGAAATACGCAGTATTTT.

V gene TRBV7-3 combines with J gene TRBJ2-1; D might be TRBD2 (5 bases). Trimming shortened V by 5 bases and J by 1 base, and 15 bases separated the two germline ends. CDR1 is SGHTA and CDR2 is FQGTGA in the germline V gene. The CDR3 covers 16 residues. The CDR3 protein is CASSTWASRSYNEQFF. DNA for the CDR3: TGTGCCAGCAGCACATGGGCTAGCCGATCCTACAATGAGCAGTTCTTC.

This rearrangement joins TRBV2 to TRBJ1-2; D call uncertain. Germline V lookup: CDR1 SNHLY, CDR2 FYNNEI. This CDR3 has 15 amino acids. Trimming took off 6 bases at V and 0 bases at J, with 14 bases between the two ends. The CDR3 DNA reads TGTGCCAGCAGCGCCCCGGGGTTCCCTAACTATGGCTACACCTTC. Its protein is CASSAPGFPNYGYTF.

The gene calls are TRBV5-1 and TRBJ2-1; TRBD1 matches at 7 bases. CDR1 is SGHRS and CDR2 is YFSETQ in the germline V gene. The length of the CDR3 is 14 residues. The V segment lost 5 bases and the J segment 2 bases; nucleotides outside the gene matches: 4. The CDR3, as DNA: TGCGCCAGCAGGTCGGGACAGACCTACAATGAGCAGTTCTTC. It is translated as CASRSGQTYNEQFF.

V gene TRBV5-1 combines with J gene TRBJ2-1; the D gene is possibly TRBD2 (6 bases). Trimming took off 3 bases at V and 2 bases at J, with 12 bases between the two ends. This CDR3 has 15 residues. Per germline, CDR1 SGHRS and CDR2 YFSETQ. CDR3 sequence (DNA): TGCGCCAGCAGCTCCGGAGGGATTCCCTACAATGAGCAGTTCTTC. Residues: CASSSGGIPYNEQFF.